One T cell receptor beta chain is described in this entry. Its specificity is not known. These data originate in a study of T cell responses to AZD1222 COVID-19 vaccine. Study context: Recipients boosted at about 4 weeks or about 12 weeks are pooled. Findings and caveats of the study: Reportedly, nearly half of unique spike TCRs recognized epitopes outside B.1.351/B.1.1.7 mutations. Sampling that yielded the repertoires occurred only after the peak T cell response.

The table came from immunoSEQ multiplex PCR; TCRdb's copy has only in-frame clones and leaves some out. The profile covers fewer than 200,000 clones, with about 90% appearing a single time and 5% to 7% taken by the ten largest. This specimen was peripheral blood, taken on day 0 of AZD1222 vaccination. This clonotype originated in an adult in good health.

The CDR3 DNA follows: TGTGCCAGTAGTGTGGGGAGAGTTGCAACTAATGAAAAACTGTTTTTT. Protein: CASSVGRVATNEKLFF. The V and J genes are TRBV19 and TRBJ1-4; D gene unclear. The CDR3 loop spans 16 amino acids. V was trimmed by 5 bases and J by 0 bases, leaving 13 bases between them. The germline V gene has CDR1 LNHDA and CDR2 SQIVND (reference sequence).